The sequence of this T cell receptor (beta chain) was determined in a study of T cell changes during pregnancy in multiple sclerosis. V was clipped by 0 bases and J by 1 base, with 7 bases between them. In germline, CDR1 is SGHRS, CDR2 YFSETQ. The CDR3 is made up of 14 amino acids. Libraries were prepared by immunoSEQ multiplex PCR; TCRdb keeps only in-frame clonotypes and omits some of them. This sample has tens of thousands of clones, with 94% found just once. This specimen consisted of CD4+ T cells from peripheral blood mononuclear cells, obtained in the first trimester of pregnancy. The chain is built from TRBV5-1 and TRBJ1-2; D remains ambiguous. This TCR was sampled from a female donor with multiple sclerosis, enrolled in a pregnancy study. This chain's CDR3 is CASSLEQINYGYTF. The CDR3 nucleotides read TGCGCCAGCAGCTTGGAACAGATTAACTATGGCTACACCTTC.